This entry lists 22 T cell receptor beta chains sequenced from one sample in a study of identical twins (dated by TCRdb to the mid-2010s). Libraries were built with 5' RACE. The instrument was an Illumina HiSeq 2000. TCRdb itself trimmed the public reads at Q25 with fastp, ran MiXCR and retained productive beta chains. Each entry merges the rows of one CDR3 protein and shows their most common DNA and genes. The sample records 430,000 or so distinct CDR3 sequences, 20% to 25% of which are singletons. The ten largest clones capture approximately 2.9% of the sample. The data were also submitted as part of a second study, on T cells expressing NK-cell markers.

Sequencing input: CD4+ T cells sorted from blood. The receptors shown here come from a young woman in good health.

This clonotype was detected only a few times. The chain is built from TRBV20-1 and TRBJ1-2; D is ambiguous. V gave up 2 bases and J gave up 5 bases, with 15 bases separating them. This CDR3 region has 14 residues. Germline assignment: CDR1 DFQATT and CDR2 SNEGSKA (reference sequence). The CDR3 nucleotides read TGCAGTGCTAGAACGGCTGGGGAGGTTTATGGCTACACCTTC. It specifies CSARTAGEVYGYTF.

The chain has TRBV20-1 and TRBJ2-1, with 7 bases lining up with TRBD2. Germline CDR1 and CDR2: DFQATT and SNEGSKA (reference sequence). This CDR3 has 13 amino acids. The V segment lost 7 bases and the J segment 6 bases; nucleotides outside the gene matches: 9. The CDR3 reads CSESGRSPNEQFF. The CDR3 DNA reads TGCAGTGAATCCGGGAGGTCCCCCAATGAGCAGTTCTTC.

The gene calls are TRBV3-1 and TRBJ2-1; TRBD2 matches at 7 bases. Losses at the gene ends were 1 base for V and 1 base for J; bases not matched to a gene: 10. The CDR3 loop spans 18 amino acids. Looked up from germline, CDR1 is LGHDT and CDR2 is YNNKEL (reference sequence). CDR3 residues: CASSQGLGSGASYNEQFF. CDR3 nucleotides: TGTGCCAGCAGCCAAGGCCTTGGAAGCGGGGCTTCCTACAATGAGCAGTTCTTC.

This clonotype came up a few times. The chain carries TRBV5-5 and TRBJ2-4, with TRBD2 as a possible D gene (6 bases). The V gene lost 5 bases and the J gene lost 15 bases, with 15 bases spanning the gap. The CDR3 runs to 11 residues. Germline V gives CDR1 SGHKS, CDR2 YYEKEE (reference sequence). CDR3 bases: TGTGCCAGCAGTTCCGGGACTTCAGCGTACTTC. It codes for CASSSGTSAYF. Full variable domain (outside the CDR3, taken from reference TRBV5-5 and TRBJ2-4): DAGVTQSPTHLIKTRGQQVTLRCSPISGHKSVSWYQQVLGQGPQFIFQYYEKEERGRGNFPDRFSARQFPNYSSELNVNALLLGDSALYLCASSSGTSAYFGAGTRLSVL.

V usage is TRBV24-1 and J usage is TRBJ2-1; 9 bases are shared with TRBD1. Germline V gene data show CDR1 as KGHDR and CDR2 as SFDVKD. V dropped 4 bases and J dropped 5; count of bases not matched to a gene: 5. The CDR3 covers 15 residues. The CDR3 protein is CATSDGTGWDNEQFF. CDR3 DNA sequence: TGTGCCACCAGTGACGGGACAGGGTGGGACAATGAGCAGTTCTTC.

This clonotype was counted between two and nine times. The chain combines TRBV21-1 with TRBJ2-5. TRBV21-1 represents a pseudogene. The CDR3 is 11 residues long. CDR3 loop: CASSEAETQYF. CDR3 nucleotide sequence: TGTGCCAGCAGCGAAGCAGAGACCCAGTACTTC.

This clonotype has more than one count but fewer than ten. The V call is TRBV25-1, the J call TRBJ2-7; the D gene is possibly TRBD1 (6 bases). Germline-derived CDR1 and CDR2 are MGHDK and SYGVNS. V shed 10 bases and J shed 1 base, with 8 bases lying between them. The CDR3 is 11 residues long. CDR3 region: CATQGSYEQYF. The CDR3 nucleotides read TGTGCCACCCAGGGGTCCTACGAGCAGTACTTC.

V and J are TRBV9 and TRBJ1-1; a possible D gene is TRBD1 (5 bases). CDR3 size: 12 residues. Germline V gene sequence: CDR1 SGDLS, CDR2 YYNGEE. Trimming removed 4 bases from V and 7 bases from J, with 11 bases in between. CDR3 residues: CASSPMTDEAFF. The CDR3 DNA follows: TGTGCCAGCAGCCCGATGACAGATGAAGCTTTCTTT.

This clonotype occurred many times. The chain recombines TRBV3-1 with TRBJ2-7; no firm D call. The CDR3 is 11 amino acids. Germline lookup yields CDR1 LGHDT and CDR2 YNNKEL (reference sequence). V lost 1 base and J 6 bases, leaving 4 bases between the germline ends. CDR3 nucleotide sequence: TGTGCCAGCAGCCAAGGGAGCGAGCAGTACTTC. Protein sequence: CASSQGSEQYF.

This chain connects TRBV6-5 to TRBJ1-4; D gene ambiguous. V gave up 2 bases and J gave up 4 bases, with 11 bases separating them. Germline V gives CDR1 MNHEY, CDR2 SVGAGI. This CDR3 is 15 amino acids long. CDR3 amino acids: CASSYRAGDNEKLFF. Written as DNA, the CDR3 is TGTGCCAGCAGTTACCGGGCAGGAGATAATGAAAAACTGTTTTTT.

This clonotype was picked up a small number of times. The rearrangement uses TRBV6-2 or TRBV6-3 and TRBJ2-3, with D possibly being TRBD1 (5 bases). CDR1 MNHEY and CDR2 SVGEGT come from the germline V gene. Trimming pared 10 bases from V and 0 bases from J, leaving 11 bases between. CDR3 length equals 13 residues. CDR3 sequence: CATLRTSTDTQYF. DNA of the CDR3: TGTGCCACCCTCCGGACAAGCACAGATACGCAGTATTTT.

To note about this clonotype: An end of the junction does not agree with germline; a read error may underlie this. The genes are TRBV7-7 and TRBJ2-1; D possibly corresponds to TRBD2 (6 bases). CDR3 length: 13 residues. The germline V gene has CDR1 SSHAT and CDR2 FNYEAQ (reference sequence). CDR3 residues: CASSVAVYNEQFF. The CDR3 region has the DNA TGTGCCAGCAGCGTAGCGGTCTACAATGAGCAGTTCTTC.

The table lists this clonotype with a few counts. The chain recombines TRBV30 with TRBJ2-7; D perhaps matches TRBD1 (6 bases). There are 13 residues in the CDR3. Trimming shortened V by 3 bases and J by 4 bases, and 13 bases separated the two germline ends. Germline V lookup: CDR1 GTSNPN, CDR2 SVGIG (reference sequence). In nucleotides, the CDR3 is TGTGCCTGGAGCGACTGGGGGCGGTACGAGCAGTACTTC. Protein: CAWSDWGRYEQYF. Full variable domain (rest looked up from reference TRBV30 and TRBJ2-7): SQTIHQWPATLVQPVGSPLSLECTVEGTSNPNLYWYRQAAGRGLQLLFYSVGIGQISSEVPQNLSASRPQDRQFILSSKKLLLSDSGFYLCAWSDWGRYEQYFGPGTRLTVT.

This clonotype was seen a handful of times. This chain joins TRBV10-3 and TRBJ2-7; D is uncertain. This CDR3 has 13 residues. From germline, CDR1 is ENHRY and CDR2 SYGVKD. The ends were cut back, 4 bases at V and 5 bases at J, with 12 bases in the middle. Here the CDR3 DNA reads TGTGCCATCAGTGCGGTCCCACCCAACGAGCAGTACTTC. Its protein is CAISAVPPNEQYF.

This clonotype turned up a few times. This sequence joins TRBV18 and TRBJ2-7; D ambiguous. V lost 3 bases to trimming and J lost 0 bases, with 9 bases between them. Germline CDR1 and CDR2: KGHSH and LQKENI. The CDR3 loop spans 14 amino acids. In nucleotides, the CDR3 is TGTGCCAGCTCACCGAACAGTGACTCCTACGAGCAGTACTTC. This gives the protein CASSPNSDSYEQYF.

This clonotype has more than one count but fewer than ten. This chain joins TRBV29-1 and TRBJ2-3; a weak D match, TRBD2 (5 bases). The CDR3 covers 15 residues. In germline, CDR1 is SQVTM, CDR2 ANQGSEA. V was cut by 3 bases and J by 2 bases, with 15 bases left in between. CDR3 coding DNA: TGCAGCGTTGAGGGTATAGGCGGACTCACAGATACGCAGTATTTT. Translation gives CSVEGIGGLTDTQYF.

This clonotype appeared a single time. This chain connects TRBV7-9 to TRBJ1-6; D unresolved. The CDR3 spans 16 residues. CDR1 is SEHNR, CDR2 FQNEAQ, per germline (reference sequence). Trimming took off 2 bases at V and 8 bases at J, with 16 bases between the two ends. The CDR3 coding sequence is TGTGCCAGCAGCTTATTGTTAGGCCTTGGGGATTCACCCCTCCACTTT. Translating it yields CASSLLLGLGDSPLHF.

This chain links TRBV7-2 with TRBJ2-4; unclear D gene. CDR1 SGHTA and CDR2 FQGNSA come from the germline V gene. CDR3 length equals 13 residues. The V gene lost 5 bases and the J gene lost 11 bases, with 16 bases spanning the gap. In DNA form, the CDR3 reads TGTGCCAGCAGCCTGGAGTATCCCGGTCTTCAGTACTTC. Its translation: CASSLEYPGLQYF.

The chain uses TRBV20-1 and TRBJ2-7; TRBD1 aligns across 9 bases. The CDR3 has 12 residues. Trimming took 5 bases from V and 6 from J; bases not matched to a gene: 5. Germline CDR1 is DFQATT and CDR2 is SNEGSKA (reference sequence). The CDR3 is CSAGTGLSEQYF. In DNA form, the CDR3 reads TGCAGTGCTGGGACAGGGTTGTCCGAGCAGTACTTC.

This sequence joins TRBV12-3 or TRBV12-4 and TRBJ2-7; tentatively, D is TRBD1 or TRBD2 (5 bases each). V was clipped by 8 bases and J by 6 bases, with 14 bases between them. The CDR3 runs to 12 residues. As DNA, the CDR3 is TGTGCCAGCGAGGCGAGGGGATCCGAGCAGTACTTC. Translation gives CASEARGSEQYF.

J is TRBJ2-1 and V is TRBV20-1; 9 bases are a match to TRBD1. Per germline, CDR1 DFQATT and CDR2 SNEGSKA (reference sequence). V lost 2 bases to trimming and J lost 7 bases; unmatched junction nucleotides: 9. This CDR3 comprises 15 residues. CDR3 residues: CSARSLGQGLNEQFF. CDR3 DNA sequence: TGCAGTGCTAGAAGTCTGGGACAGGGTCTTAATGAGCAGTTCTTC.

This clonotype was seen a handful of times. This chain uses TRBV11-2 with TRBJ1-6; tentatively, D is TRBD1 (5 bases). The length of the CDR3 is 15 residues. The germline V gene encodes CDR1 SGHAT and CDR2 FQNNGV. V was trimmed by 3 bases and J by 11 bases, leaving 17 bases between them. The CDR3, as DNA: TGTGCCAGCAGCTTGGTACCGTTGGGGGACGCACCCCTCCACTTT. This encodes CASSLVPLGDAPLHF.